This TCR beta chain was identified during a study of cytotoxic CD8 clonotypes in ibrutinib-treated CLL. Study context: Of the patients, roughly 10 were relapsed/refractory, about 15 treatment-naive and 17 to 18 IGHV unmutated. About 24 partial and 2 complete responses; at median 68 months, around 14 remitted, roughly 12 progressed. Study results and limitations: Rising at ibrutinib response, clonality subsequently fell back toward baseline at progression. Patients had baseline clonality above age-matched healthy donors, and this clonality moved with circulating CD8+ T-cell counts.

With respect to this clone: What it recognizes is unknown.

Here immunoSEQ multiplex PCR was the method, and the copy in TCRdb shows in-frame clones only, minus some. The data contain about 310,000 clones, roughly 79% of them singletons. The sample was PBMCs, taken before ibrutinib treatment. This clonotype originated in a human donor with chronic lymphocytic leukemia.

This CDR3 is CASSYSPGQSEQYF. The CDR3 DNA follows: TGTGCCAGCAGTTACTCACCGGGTCAGTCCGAGCAGTACTTC. The V call is TRBV6-6, the J call TRBJ2-7; D is uncertain. CDR1 is MNHNY and CDR2 is SVGAGI in the germline V gene (reference sequence). This CDR3 comprises 14 residues. V shed 0 bases and J shed 6 bases, with 12 bases lying between them.